The source of this TCR beta chain is a study of blood T cell repertoires in COVID-19 (dated by TCRdb to 2019 to 2021). Background for the entire study: The collaborator samples originated in the United States, Italy and Spain and spanned the acute and convalescent phases of COVID-19. The material from the prospective study consisted of cDNA or gDNA derived from T cells, B-cell-depleted T cells, or PBMCs. The dataset comprised deeply sampled blood TCRbeta repertoires from subjects exposed to, actively infected with, or recovered from COVID-19. The repertoires were released in a freely available public database meant as a resource for research on the immune response to SARS-CoV-2. Samples were obtained from the ongoing ImmuneRACE study (first 160 participants) and from some 1,300 subjects provided by 6 global collaborators. Nearly every sample came with metadata listing a de-identified subject ID, COVID-19 status, age in years and sex. Where available, HLA class I and class II types were obtained from metadata supplied by the sample provider rather than from assay-based typing. What the research found in general, with its limitations: The quantity of clinical and demographic metadata differed by source and by participant and was supplied without curation.

In the prospective study, participants were roughly 18 to 95 years old, resided in fewer than 25 geographic areas of the United States, and were enrolled through a virtual design. Cohort assignment in the prospective study relied on participant-reported clinical history from a screening survey and a study questionnaire. Recovered participants in ImmuneRACE Cohort 3 were defined as having two consecutive negative NP/OP PCR tests, clearance from a healthcare professional, or resolution of symptoms. In the prospective study, mobile phlebotomists collected whole blood, serum and a nasopharyngeal or oropharyngeal swab from each participant. Over a 2-month period, participants in the prospective study had the option of providing additional blood draws and questionnaires. Before DNA extraction, prospective study blood samples were shipped either frozen or at room temperature. TCRbeta CDR3 regions were amplified from genomic DNA using the immunoSEQ Assay, a bias-controlled multiplex PCR. The source study handled its data this way. Nucleated cell counts per sample were estimated from amplification of reference gene primers within the assay. To quantify the absolute abundance of each unique TCRbeta CDR3 rearrangement, sequence reads were collapsed and filtered. For each sample, productive Simpson clonality was calculated by taking the square root of Simpson's diversity index across productive rearrangements. In its TCRdb copy, this immuneACCESS table keeps in-frame sequences only and misses some clones. Where compared with another copy, unresolved V genes explain less than half of these, and the others have no known cause. The D gene and trimming were derived from the DNA, and the V and J assignments and clone size from that table. This sample lists 300,000 to 450,000 clones; approximately 90% were detected once. In total, the top ten clones hold about 1.1% of the sample.

Cut back by 6 bases and 5 bases, the V and J ends lie 16 bases apart. There are 14 amino acids in the CDR3, from cysteine to phenylalanine inclusive. The only DNA kept is the CDR3, 42 bases in frame from the first base. CDR1 MRHNA and CDR2 SNTAGT are derived from the germline V gene. This clone was counted between two and nine times. It has no known antigen specificity. No much larger clone is present one base from it, and per-base qualities are unavailable. Sequencing was carried out using PBMCs or T cells enriched from blood (not recorded which). The origin of this receptor is a woman younger than 30 who had recovered from COVID-19. The rearranged segments are TRBV6-4 and TRBJ1-1; D gene: possibly TRBD1, on 6 matching bases. The nucleotides are TGTGCCAGCAGGGGTACAGGGCTAAGGACTGAAGCTTTCTTT. It translates as CASRGTGLRTEAFF.